This T cell receptor (beta chain) was recovered during a study of blood T cell repertoires in COVID-19. Across the study: Sites across the United States, Italy and Spain contributed samples from acute and convalescent COVID-19. From T cells, B-cell-depleted T cells, or PBMCs came the material, which was cDNA or gDNA.

Original processing methods: Amplification from reference gene primers served as the basis for estimated nucleated cell counts. Libraries were prepared by immunoSEQ multiplex PCR; TCRdb keeps only in-frame clonotypes and omits some of them. D and trimming were read from the DNA, whereas the V and J calls and clone size are those reported in that table. The sample holds almost 45,000 clones, approximately 70% seen once. V was shortened by 3 bases and J by 1 base, with 9 bases between the two germline ends. Per germline, CDR1 GTSNPN and CDR2 SVGIG (reference sequence). The CDR3 covers 13 residues. This clone was seen a single time.

This clonotype originated in a man older than 75 with acute or convalescent COVID-19. The rearrangement uses TRBV30 and TRBJ1-1; D is unresolved. The sample was peripheral blood. CDR3 amino acids: CAWSRYGNTEAFF. The CDR3 DNA reads TGTGCCTGGAGCCGATACGGGAACACTGAAGCTTTCTTT.